The 5 T cell receptor beta chains below were found in one sample sequenced in a study of cytomegalovirus exposure and HLA in healthy donors. Sequenced by immunoSEQ multiplex PCR; TCRdb stores in-frame clones only, minus some. The sample consists of roughly 120,000 clones, roughly 93% of them appearing once. Sample: PBMCs. Source of these receptors: a woman between 18 and 30 years old in good health and CMV-seronegative.

The gene calls are TRBV18 and TRBJ1-2, with a tentative D call TRBD1 (6 bases). V gave up 5 bases and J gave up 6 bases, with 25 bases separating them. The CDR3 is 17 residues long. Looked up from germline, CDR1 is KGHSH and CDR2 is LQKENI. CDR3 DNA: TGTGCCAGCTCAACGGCCCAGCGGGGGACCACAGGGCATGGCTACACCTTC. Amino acid sequence: CASSTAQRGTTGHGYTF.

The V call is TRBV4-1, the J call TRBJ1-1, with 9 bases matching TRBD1. J was trimmed by 4 bases and V by 4 bases; bases with no gene match: 4. The CDR3 is made up of 14 amino acids. In germline, CDR1 is MGHRA, CDR2 YSYEKL. CDR3 in amino acids: CASSRDRAVTEAFF. The CDR3 DNA reads TGCGCCAGCAGCCGGGACAGGGCGGTCACTGAAGCTTTCTTT.

This chain uses TRBV28 with TRBJ1-2; D gene unclear. This CDR3 has 13 amino acids. Germline assignment: CDR1 MDHEN and CDR2 SYDVKM. Deletions cut 3 bases from V and 8 bases from J, with 13 bases between. The CDR3 bases are TGTGCCAGCAGTTTGGCGGATACCCAAGGCTACACCTTC. This gives the protein CASSLADTQGYTF.

The V call is TRBV4-2, the J call TRBJ1-2; 9 bases line up with TRBD1. The germline CDR1 and CDR2 sequences are LGHNA and YNFKEQ. The junction had 9 bases not matched to a gene; V was cut back by 0 bases and J by 7 bases. The CDR3 is made up of 16 amino acids. In DNA, the CDR3 is TGTGCCAGCAGCCAAGAGGTCCGGGACAGGGTTGGTGGCTACACCTTC. Encoded protein: CASSQEVRDRVGGYTF.

This chain uses TRBV9 with TRBJ1-3; TRBD1 might be the D (5 bases). Deletions cut 1 base from V and 4 bases from J, with 6 bases between. CDR1 is SGDLS and CDR2 is YYNGEE in the germline V gene. This CDR3 spans 13 amino acids. CDR3 nucleotide sequence: TGTGCCAGCAGCGTACAGGGAGGAAACACCATATATTTT. This gives the protein CASSVQGGNTIYF. Full variable domain (missing parts from reference TRBV9 and TRBJ1-3): DSGVTQTPKHLITATGQRVTLRCSPRSGDLSVYWYQQSLDQGLQFLIQYYNGEERAKGNILERFSAQQFPDLHSELNLSSLELGDSALYFCASSVQGGNTIYFGEGSWLTVV.